The clone carrying this T cell receptor beta chain was observed a few times. Its antigen is as yet unknown. Those with chemo-refractory metastatic non-small-cell lung cancer were treated with focal radiation combined with CTLA-4 blockade using ipilimumab. This entry comes from a study of radiotherapy plus CTLA-4 blockade in lung cancer. Study context: Roughly 17% of patients responded objectively, and 31% achieved disease control.

V was pared by 0 bases and J by 10 bases, with 8 bases between. Germline CDR1 SGHRS, CDR2 YFSETQ. The CDR3 length is 12 residues. Overall study results and limits: The best prediction of response reportedly came from early blood T cell clone dynamics, with interferon-beta. Expansion of tumor-derived TCR clones was observed in blood after radiotherapy plus ipilimumab.

TCRdb's table, derived via immunoSEQ multiplex PCR, lists solely in-frame clones and lacks some. The repertoire has approximately 72,000 clones, more than 75% of them found once; the top ten carry under 9%. The V gene is TRBV5-1, the J gene TRBJ2-1; D remains ambiguous. This receptor was obtained from a human donor with non-small cell lung cancer who had a complete response to radiotherapy plus ipilimumab. The material sequenced was peripheral blood, taken from a patient treated with radiotherapy plus ipilimumab. The CDR3 protein is CASSLEWTEQFF. Written as DNA, the CDR3 is TGCGCCAGCAGCTTGGAATGGACCGAGCAGTTCTTC.